The clone carrying this T cell receptor (beta chain) was recorded a few times. The entry originates in a study of cytomegalovirus exposure and HLA in healthy donors. Study summary: A previous analysis identified more than 100 million unique TCR beta sequences derived from some 170 million T cells.

Vbeta (60) and Jbeta (13) primers were used in the PCR. Original analysis: In a later analysis, the count reached some 88 million unique TCR beta chains, with around 10 million shared. Profiled with immunoSEQ multiplex PCR; TCRdb holds only in-frame clones, not every one. That table is the source of V, J and clone size, and D and trimming were worked out from the DNA. Of some 200,000 clones listed, almost 70% are singletons. The CDR3 totals 13 residues. Looked up from germline, CDR1 is MNHNY and CDR2 is SVGAGI (reference sequence). Trimming removed 6 bases from V and 3 bases from J, with 10 bases in between.

The sample consisted of PBMCs. The rearrangement uses TRBV6-6 and TRBJ2-3, with D unresolved. The TCR originated in a man in his forties or fifties in good health and CMV-seropositive. CDR3 bases: TGTGCCAGCAGCCTATCATGGACAGATACGCAGTATTTT. Its protein product is CASSLSWTDTQYF.